The rows below give T cell receptor beta chains drawn from one sample of a study of blood T cell repertoires in COVID-19. Assay: immunoSEQ multiplex PCR; the TCRdb copy retains only in-frame clones and omits some. The sample lists 60,000 to 70,000 clones, approximately 83% occurring once. The sample comprised peripheral blood. The receptors stem from a man older than 75 with acute or convalescent COVID-19. Each CDR3 is given with its conserved first and last residue. A D gene is named only where the DNA matches it firmly. A row's size may be missing; if present it is once, few, many or a size class.

>NA|TRBD2|TRBJ2-7|TRBV10-3
TGTGCCATCAGTGAGTCGACTAGCGTCTACGAGCAGTACTTC
CAISESTSVYEQYF
>NA|NA|TRBJ1-5|TRBV27
TGTGCCAGCAGTTTACTCGGGCAGGGCCTTCTGACCCAGCATTTT
CASSLLGQGLLTQHF
>NA|TRBD1|TRBJ2-2|TRBV4-3
TGCGCCAGCAGCCAAGATCGTCGGGCCAGGGGGTACACCGGGGAGCTGTTTTTT
CASSQDRRARGYTGELFF
>NA|TRBD1|TRBJ2-4|TRBV5-6
TGTGCCAGCAGCCCGAGCCCCGGGACAGGATGGGACATTCAGTACTTC
CASSPSPGTGWDIQYF
>NA|TRBD2|TRBJ2-2|TRBV7-8
TGTGCCAGCAGCTTAGCGATAATAGCGGGAGGTACCGGGGAGCTGTTTTTT
CASSLAIIAGGTGELFF
>once|TRBD2|TRBJ2-7|TRBV7-2
TGTGCCAGCAGCTTAGCGGGGGCTAGCGGGACCCCATACGAGCAGTACTTC
CASSLAGASGTPYEQYF
>few|TRBD2|TRBJ2-3|TRBV6-5
TGTGCCAGCAGACGACTAGCGGGAGCCGGAGATACGCAGTATTTT
CASRRLAGAGDTQYF
>NA|NA|TRBJ1-2|TRBV7-8
TGTGCCAGCAGCTTAGAATTAGTATCGTTTGGCTACACCTTC
CASSLELVSFGYTF
>NA|NA|TRBJ1-1|TRBV3-1/TRBV3-2
TGTGCCAGCAGCCATCGGGGAGGAGGGCGGAACACTGAAGCTTTCTTT
CASSHRGGGRNTEAFF
>NA|NA|TRBJ1-2|TRBV7-4
TGTGCCAGCACCACTCGGGGGGCCAGGTTAGGCGGCTACACCTTC
CASTTRGARLGGYTF
>NA|NA|TRBJ1-1|TRBV4-3
TGCGCCAGCAGCCAAGATCTACGGAACACTGAAGCTTTCTTT
CASSQDLRNTEAFF
>NA|TRBD1|TRBJ2-7|TRBV10-3
TGTGCCATATCCGGGACAGGGGCCTACGAGCAGTACTTC
CAISGTGAYEQYF
>NA|TRBD2|TRBJ2-3|TRBV3-1/TRBV3-2
TGTGCCAGCAGCCGAGTTAGCGGGGGGCCAGATACGCAGTATTTT
CASSRVSGGPDTQYF
>NA|TRBD1|TRBJ1-3|TRBV11-2
TGTGCCAGCAGCCGGGACAGGGAGTCCGGAAACACCATATATTTT
CASSRDRESGNTIYF
>NA|NA|TRBJ2-7|TRBV23-1
TGCGCCAGCAGTCAAACGTTTGACATTTTTAGCTCCTACGAGCAGTACTTC
CASSQTFDIFSSYEQYF
>NA|NA|TRBJ1-5|TRBV15
TGTGCCACCAGTCTTGGTCTTACCTCCGACAATAATCAGCCCCAGCATTTT
CATSLGLTSDNNQPQHF
>NA|NA|TRBJ1-1|TRBV21-1
TGTGCCAGCAGCAAACCCGCAGGGGGGAACACTGAAGCTTTCTTT
CASSKPAGGNTEAFF
>NA|NA|TRBJ2-6|TRBV9
TGTGCCAGCAGCGGCGACAGCTTCTCTGGGGCCAACGTCCTGACTTTC
CASSGDSFSGANVLTF
>NA|TRBD1|TRBJ1-5|TRBV2
TGTGCCAGCAAATGGGGACAGGGAGGGACTCAGCCCCAGCATTTT
CASKWGQGGTQPQHF
>NA|NA|TRBJ1-2|TRBV5-1
TGCGCCAGCCGTTACTCCGACAGAGCTAACTATGGCTACACCTTC
CASRYSDRANYGYTF
>once|NA|TRBJ1-1|TRBV3-1/TRBV3-2
TGTGCCAGCAACTCGAACACTGAAGCTTTCTTT
CASNSNTEAFF
>NA|TRBD1|TRBJ2-1|TRBV20-1
TGCAGTGCTAGTGATGACAGGGTCCACTACAATGAGCAGTTCTTC
CSASDDRVHYNEQFF
>once|NA|TRBJ1-2|TRBV7-2
TGTGCCAGCAGCCGGACGTCTATCAACGGGGGCTATGGCTACACCTTC
CASSRTSINGGYGYTF
>NA|TRBD1|TRBJ1-5|TRBV19
TGTGCCAGTAGTAATTACAGGGGACAGCCCCAGCATTTT
CASSNYRGQPQHF
>NA|NA|TRBJ1-2|TRBV2
TGTGCCAGCAGTGAACAGGGAAACTATGGCTACACCTTC
CASSEQGNYGYTF
>NA|TRBD2|TRBJ2-1|TRBV4-2
TGTGCCAGCAGCCAAGAGGGGCTAGCGGGAGTCAATGAGCAGTTCTTC
CASSQEGLAGVNEQFF
>NA|NA|TRBJ1-4|TRBV10-3
TGTGCCATCGGGGGGGTGAATGAAAAACTGTTTTTT
CAIGGVNEKLFF
>NA|NA|TRBJ2-5|TRBV7-2
TGTGCCAGCAGCCCCACCCGAGGGTACCAAGAGACCCAGTACTTC
CASSPTRGYQETQYF